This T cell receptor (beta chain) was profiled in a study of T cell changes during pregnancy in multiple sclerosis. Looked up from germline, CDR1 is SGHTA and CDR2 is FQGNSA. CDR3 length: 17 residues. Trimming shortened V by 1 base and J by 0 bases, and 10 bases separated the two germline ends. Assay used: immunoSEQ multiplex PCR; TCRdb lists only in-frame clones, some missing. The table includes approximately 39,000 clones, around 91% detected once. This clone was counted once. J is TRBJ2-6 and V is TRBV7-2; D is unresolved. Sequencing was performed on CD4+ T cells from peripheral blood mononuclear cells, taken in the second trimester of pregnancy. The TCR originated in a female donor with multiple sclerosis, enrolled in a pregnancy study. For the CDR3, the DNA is TGTGCCAGCAGCTTAGTTCTCCGGAGCTCTGGGGCCAACGTCCTGACTTTC. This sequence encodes CASSLVLRSSGANVLTF.